The sequence of this TCR beta chain was determined in a study of shared clonotypes between healthy human individuals. Background on the study: Donor ages ranged 18 to 49 years: a couple of women, three men.

The J segment lost 3 bases and the V segment lost 4 bases, leaving 5 bases of the junction unmatched. The CDR3 consists of 14 residues. The V gene's germline CDR1 is SGHNT and CDR2 YYREEE (reference sequence). The protocol was immunoSEQ multiplex PCR, while the TCRdb copy is restricted to in-frame clones and leaves out a portion. Of roughly 500,000 clones listed, about four fifths are singletons. The count of this clone is one. The chain has TRBV5-4 and TRBJ2-5; 8 nucleotides agree with TRBD2. The sequencing input was PBMCs. This clonotype originated in a woman in her forties in good health. Some clones in this sample may be carry-over from other donors' samples. The CDR3 nucleotides read TGTGCCAGCAGCCCGGTTAGCGGGGAAGAGACCCAGTACTTC. This codes for CASSPVSGEETQYF.